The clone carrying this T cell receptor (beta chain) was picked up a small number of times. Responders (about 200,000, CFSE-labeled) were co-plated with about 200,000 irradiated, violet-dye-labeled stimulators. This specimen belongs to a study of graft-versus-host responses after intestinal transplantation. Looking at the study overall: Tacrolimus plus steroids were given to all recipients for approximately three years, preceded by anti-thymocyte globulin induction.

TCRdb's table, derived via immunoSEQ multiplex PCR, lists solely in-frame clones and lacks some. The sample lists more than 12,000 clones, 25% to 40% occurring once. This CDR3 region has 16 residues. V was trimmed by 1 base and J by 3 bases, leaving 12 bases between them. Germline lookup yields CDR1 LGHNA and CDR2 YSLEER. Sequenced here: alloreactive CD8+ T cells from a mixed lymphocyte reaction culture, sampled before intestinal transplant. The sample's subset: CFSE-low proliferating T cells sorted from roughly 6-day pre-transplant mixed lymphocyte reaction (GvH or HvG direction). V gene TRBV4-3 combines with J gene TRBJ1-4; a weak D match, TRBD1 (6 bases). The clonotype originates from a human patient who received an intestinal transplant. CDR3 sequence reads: CASSQGETGSNEKLFF. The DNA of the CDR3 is TGCGCCAGCAGCCAAGGAGAGACAGGTTCTAATGAAAAACTGTTTTTT.